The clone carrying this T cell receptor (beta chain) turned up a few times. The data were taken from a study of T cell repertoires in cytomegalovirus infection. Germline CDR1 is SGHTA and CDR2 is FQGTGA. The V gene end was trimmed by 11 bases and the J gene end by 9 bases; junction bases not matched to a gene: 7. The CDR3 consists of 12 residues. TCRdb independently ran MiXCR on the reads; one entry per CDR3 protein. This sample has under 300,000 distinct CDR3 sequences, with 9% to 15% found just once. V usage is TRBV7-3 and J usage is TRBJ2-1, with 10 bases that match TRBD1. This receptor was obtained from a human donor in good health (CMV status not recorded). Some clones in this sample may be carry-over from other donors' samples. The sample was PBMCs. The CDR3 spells CASGDRGAEQFF. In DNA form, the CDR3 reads TGTGCCTCCGGGGACAGGGGTGCTGAGCAGTTCTTC.